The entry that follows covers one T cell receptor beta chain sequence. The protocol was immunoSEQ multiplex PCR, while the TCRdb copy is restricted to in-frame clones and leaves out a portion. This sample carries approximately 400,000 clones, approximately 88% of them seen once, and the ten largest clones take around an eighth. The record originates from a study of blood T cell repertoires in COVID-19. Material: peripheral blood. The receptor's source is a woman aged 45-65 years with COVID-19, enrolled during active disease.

CDR3 sequence reads: CASSVGQTYGYTF. CDR3 bases: TGTGCCAGCAGCGTAGGACAGACCTATGGCTACACCTTC. The chain uses TRBV9 and TRBJ1-2; perhaps TRBD1 as D (5 bases). CDR3 length equals 13 residues. Trimming cost V 0 bases and J 4 bases, with 7 bases left between them. From germline, CDR1 is SGDLS and CDR2 YYNGEE.